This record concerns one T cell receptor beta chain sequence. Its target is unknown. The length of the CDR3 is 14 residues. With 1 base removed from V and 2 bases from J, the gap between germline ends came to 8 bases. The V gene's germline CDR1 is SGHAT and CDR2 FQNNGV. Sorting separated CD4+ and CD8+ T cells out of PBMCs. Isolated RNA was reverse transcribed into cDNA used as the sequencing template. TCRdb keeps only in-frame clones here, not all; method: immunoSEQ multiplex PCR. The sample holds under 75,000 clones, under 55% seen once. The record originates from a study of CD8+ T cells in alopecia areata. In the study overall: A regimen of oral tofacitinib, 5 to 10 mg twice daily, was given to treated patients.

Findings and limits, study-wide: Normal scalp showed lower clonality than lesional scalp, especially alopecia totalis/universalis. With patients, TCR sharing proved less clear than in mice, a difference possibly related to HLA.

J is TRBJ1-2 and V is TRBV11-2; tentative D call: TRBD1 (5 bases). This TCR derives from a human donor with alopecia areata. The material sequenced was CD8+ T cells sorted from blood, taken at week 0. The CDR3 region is CASSLGGANYGYTF. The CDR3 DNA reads TGTGCCAGCAGCTTAGGGGGCGCGAACTATGGCTACACCTTC.